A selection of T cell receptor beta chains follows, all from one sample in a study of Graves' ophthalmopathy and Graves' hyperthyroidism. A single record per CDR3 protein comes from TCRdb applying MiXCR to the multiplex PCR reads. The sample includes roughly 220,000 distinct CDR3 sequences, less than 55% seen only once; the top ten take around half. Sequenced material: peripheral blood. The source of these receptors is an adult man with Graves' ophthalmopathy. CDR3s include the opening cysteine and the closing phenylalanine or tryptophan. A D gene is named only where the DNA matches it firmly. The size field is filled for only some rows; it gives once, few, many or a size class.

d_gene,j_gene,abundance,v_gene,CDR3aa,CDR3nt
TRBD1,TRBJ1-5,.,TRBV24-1,CATSEGDRDRSNQPQHF,TGTGCCACCAGTGAAGGAGACCGGGACAGGAGCAATCAGCCCCAGCATTTT
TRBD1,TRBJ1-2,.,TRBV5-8,CASSTPGQGYFGYTF,TGTGCCAGCAGCACCCCGGGACAGGGCTATTTCGGCTACACCTTC
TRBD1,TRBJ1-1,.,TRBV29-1,CSVEAGGTEAFF,TGCAGCGTTGAGGCAGGGGGAACTGAAGCTTTCTTT
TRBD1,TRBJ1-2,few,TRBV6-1,CASSKTGGGYGYTF,TGTGCCAGCAGTAAGACAGGGGGGGGCTATGGCTACACCTTC
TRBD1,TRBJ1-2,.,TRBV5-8,CASSWVTGGPFGGYTF,TGTGCCAGCAGCTGGGTCACAGGGGGCCCCTTTGGGGGCTACACCTTC
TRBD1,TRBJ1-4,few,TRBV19,CASSLSGTVEKLFF,TGTGCCAGTAGTTTATCCGGGACAGTGGAAAAACTGTTTTTT
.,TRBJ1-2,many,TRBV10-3,CAISESTGISGYTF,TGTGCCATCAGTGAGTCAACAGGGATAAGTGGCTACACCTTC
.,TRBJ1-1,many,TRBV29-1,CSVVGEGSNEAFF,TGCAGCGTTGTAGGTGAAGGGTCCAACGAAGCTTTCTTT
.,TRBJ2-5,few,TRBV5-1,CASSLRTVQETQYF,TGCGCCAGCAGCCTTCGGACAGTCCAAGAGACCCAGTACTTC
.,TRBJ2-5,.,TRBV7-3,CASSLNIQETQYF,TGTGCCAGCAGCCTGAACATACAAGAGACCCAGTACTTC
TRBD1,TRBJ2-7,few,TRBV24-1,CATSDPDRVWEQYF,TGTGCCACCAGTGACCCTGACAGGGTCTGGGAGCAGTACTTC
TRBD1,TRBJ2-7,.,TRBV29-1,CSVDRDSSYEQYF,TGCAGCGTTGACCGGGACAGCTCCTACGAGCAGTACTTC
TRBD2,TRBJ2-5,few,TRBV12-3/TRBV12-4,CASSLFGGEKETQYF,TGTGCCAGCAGCCTCTTTGGGGGGGAGAAAGAGACCCAGTACTTC
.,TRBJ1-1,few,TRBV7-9,CASSFRGGNTEAFF,TGTGCCAGCAGCTTCAGGGGAGGGAACACTGAAGCTTTCTTT
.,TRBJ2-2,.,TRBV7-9,CASSLVGEHASRRLFF,TGTGCCAGCAGCTTAGTAGGAGAGCATGCCTCAAGACGGCTGTTTTTT
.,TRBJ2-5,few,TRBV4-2,CASSQDWETQYF,TGTGCCAGCAGCCAAGATTGGGAGACCCAGTACTTC
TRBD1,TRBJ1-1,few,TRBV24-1,CATRSRGTEAFF,TGTGCCACCAGATCCAGGGGGACTGAAGCTTTCTTT
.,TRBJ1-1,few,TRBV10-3,CASSEWEHRSSEAFF,TGTGCCAGCAGTGAATGGGAACATAGGAGCTCTGAAGCTTTCTTT
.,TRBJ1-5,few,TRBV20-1,CSAPREYGQPQHF,TGCAGTGCTCCCAGAGAGTACGGGCAGCCCCAGCATTTT
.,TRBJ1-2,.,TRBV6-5,CAVLSGRGSGYTF,TGTGCCGTGCTCTCGGGTAGGGGCAGTGGCTACACCTTC
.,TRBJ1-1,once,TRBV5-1,CASSSTPDGNTEAFF,TGCGCCAGCAGCTCAACACCCGACGGGAACACTGAAGCTTTCTTT
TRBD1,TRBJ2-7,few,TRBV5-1,CASSSPDRARYEQYF,TGCGCCAGCAGCTCACCGGACAGGGCACGGTACGAGCAGTACTTC
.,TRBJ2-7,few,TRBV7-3,CASSLAEGSSYEQYF,TGCGCCAGCAGCTTGGCCGAGGGATCTTCCTACGAGCAGTACTTC
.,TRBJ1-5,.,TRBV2,CASSEGSADQPQHF,TGTGCCAGCAGTGAAGGATCCGCTGATCAGCCCCAGCATTTT
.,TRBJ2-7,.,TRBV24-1,CATSDSRQESWSYEQYF,TGTGCCACCAGTGACTCCCGACAGGAGAGTTGGTCCTACGAGCAGTACTTC
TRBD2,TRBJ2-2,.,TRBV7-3,CASSLTGLAMNTGELFF,TGTGCCAGCAGCCTAACGGGACTAGCTATGAACACCGGGGAGCTGTTTTTT
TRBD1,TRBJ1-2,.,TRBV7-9,CASSQPGGFWGYTF,TGCGCCAGCAGCCAACCAGGGGGCTTTTGGGGCTACACCTTC
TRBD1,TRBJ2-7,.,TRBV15,CATSRERGQTYEQYF,TGTGCCACCAGCAGAGAGAGGGGACAGACCTACGAGCAGTACTTC
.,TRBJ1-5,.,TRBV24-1,CATSAGYGQPQHF,TGTGCCACCAGTGCGGGGTACGGTCAGCCCCAGCATTTT
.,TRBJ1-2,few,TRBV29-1,CSAHRSYGYTF,TGCAGCGCACACAGGAGCTATGGCTACACCTTC
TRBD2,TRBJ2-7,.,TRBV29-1,CSAGLALSYEQYF,TGCAGCGCTGGACTAGCGCTATCCTACGAGCAGTACTTC
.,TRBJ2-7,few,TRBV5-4,CASSLGVGNEQYF,TGTGCCAGCAGCTTGGGCGTAGGGAACGAGCAGTACTTC
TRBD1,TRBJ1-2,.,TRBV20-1,CSARPPQGAQYGYTF,TGCAGTGCTAGACCCCCCCAGGGGGCACAATATGGCTACACCTTC
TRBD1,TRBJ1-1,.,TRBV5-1,CASSYTPGTGGEAFF,TGCGCCAGCAGCTATACCCCCGGGACAGGGGGCGAAGCTTTCTTT
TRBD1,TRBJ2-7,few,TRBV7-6,CASSLGGQGLYEQYF,TGTGCCAGCAGCTTAGGGGGACAGGGGCTCTACGAGCAGTACTTC
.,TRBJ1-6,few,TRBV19,CASSPDRTQSPLHF,TGTGCCAGTAGCCCAGACCGGACCCAATCACCCCTCCACTTT
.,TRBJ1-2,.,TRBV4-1,CASSQILGDGYTF,TGCGCCAGCAGCCAGATTCTGGGGGATGGCTACACCTTC
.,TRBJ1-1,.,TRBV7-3,CASSFQQVPNTEAFF,TGTGCCAGCAGCTTTCAACAGGTGCCGAACACTGAAGCTTTCTTT
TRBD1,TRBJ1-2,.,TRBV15,CATGTGYFGYTF,TGTGCGACCGGGACAGGGTATTTTGGCTACACCTTC
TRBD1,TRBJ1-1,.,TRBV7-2,CASSLGQGSGEAFF,TGTGCCAGCAGCCTGGGACAGGGTTCGGGTGAAGCTTTCTTT
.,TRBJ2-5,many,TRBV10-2,CASRDGETQYF,TGCGCCAGCAGGGATGGGGAGACCCAGTACTTC
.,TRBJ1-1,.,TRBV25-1,CASSAGTGTEAFF,TGTGCCAGCAGTGCGGGGACGGGCACTGAAGCTTTCTTT
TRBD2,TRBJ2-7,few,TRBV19,CASSRELAIDEQYF,TGTGCCAGTAGTAGGGAACTAGCGATCGACGAGCAGTACTTC
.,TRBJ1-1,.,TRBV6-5,CASGQYGSMNTEAFF,TGTGCCAGCGGGCAATACGGTAGCATGAACACTGAAGCTTTCTTT
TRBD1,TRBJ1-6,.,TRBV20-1,CSARDPRTGNNSPLHF,TGCAGTGCTAGAGATCCGCGGACAGGGAACAATTCACCCCTCCACTTT
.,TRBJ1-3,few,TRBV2,CASSRILSSGNTIYF,TGTGCCAGCAGCAGAATCCTTAGCTCTGGAAACACCATATATTTT
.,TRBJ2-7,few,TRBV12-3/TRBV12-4,CASSLVVGRRLPSEQYF,TGTGCCAGCAGTTTAGTTGTAGGACGGCGCCTCCCTAGCGAGCAGTACTTC